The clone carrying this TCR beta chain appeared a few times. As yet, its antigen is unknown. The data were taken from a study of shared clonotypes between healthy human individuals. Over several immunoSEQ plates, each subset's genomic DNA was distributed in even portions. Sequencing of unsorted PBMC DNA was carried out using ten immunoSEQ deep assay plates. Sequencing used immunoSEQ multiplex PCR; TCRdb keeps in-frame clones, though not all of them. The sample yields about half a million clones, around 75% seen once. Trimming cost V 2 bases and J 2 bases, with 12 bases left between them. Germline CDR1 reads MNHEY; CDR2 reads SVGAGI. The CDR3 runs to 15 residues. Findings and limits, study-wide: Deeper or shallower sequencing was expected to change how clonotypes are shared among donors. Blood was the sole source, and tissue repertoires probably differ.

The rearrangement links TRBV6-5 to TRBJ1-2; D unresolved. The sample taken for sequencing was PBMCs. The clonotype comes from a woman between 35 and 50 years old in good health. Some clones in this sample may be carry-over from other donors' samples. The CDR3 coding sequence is TGTGCCAGCAGTTACCTAAGCAACCCAAACTATGGCTACACCTTC. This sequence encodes CASSYLSNPNYGYTF.